Only a few counts were recorded for the clone carrying this T cell receptor (beta chain). The source of the sample is a study of shared clonotypes between healthy human individuals. V was trimmed by 0 bases and J by 0 bases, leaving 8 bases between them. The CDR3 length is 16 residues. The unsorted samples had tens of millions of PBMCs used for genomic DNA. Some clones are missing from TCRdb's copy, which holds only in-frame ones; the method was immunoSEQ multiplex PCR. The sample holds over 400,000 clones, approximately 80% seen once. This TCR was sampled from a middle-aged woman in good health. Some clones in this sample may be carry-over from other donors' samples. Material for sequencing was PBMCs. V usage is TRBV6-7 and J usage is TRBJ2-2; D uncertain. TRBV6-7 is recorded as an ORF, its role being uncertain. CDR3: CASSYSTVTNTGELFF. The CDR3 nucleotides are TGTGCCAGCAGTTACTCTACAGTTACGAACACCGGGGAGCTGTTTTTT.